These T cell receptor beta chains were read from a single sample in a study of a mutant IDH1 vaccine in newly diagnosed glioma. The data were produced by immunoSEQ multiplex PCR, yet TCRdb's version contains in-frame clones alone and is incomplete. The sample has 35,000 to 50,000 clones, about 91% seen once. Their specific antigens are unknown. The source was PBMCs, collected from a glioma patient whose treatment included an IDH1 peptide vaccine. The receptors derive from a man aged 45-65 years with glioma. Both conserved end residues are part of each CDR3. A D gene is named only where the DNA matches it firmly. Rows give clone size only sometimes, using once, few, many, or a class for an expanded clone.

V gene	clone size	J gene	CDR3 length	D gene	CDR3 DNA	CDR3 protein
TRBV5-6	NA	TRBJ2-3	13	NA	TGTGCCAGCAGCCTACCGGGAAGAGATACGCAGTATTTT	CASSLPGRDTQYF
TRBV7-3	once	TRBJ1-1	16	NA	TGTGCCAGCAGCTACGACAGGAGTTCGTTGAACACTGAAGCTTTCTTT	CASSYDRSSLNTEAFF
TRBV30	NA	TRBJ2-7	13	NA	TGTGCTTCAGGAAACGGACATTACTACGAGCAGTACTTC	CASGNGHYYEQYF
TRBV29-1	NA	TRBJ1-4	14	TRBD1	TGCAGCGCCCGAGAACAGGGGAGCGCTGAAAAACTGTTTTTT	CSAREQGSAEKLFF
TRBV7-3	NA	TRBJ2-2	15	NA	TGTGCCAGCAGCTCTCAGAGGGGCCACACCGGGGAGCTGTTTTTT	CASSSQRGHTGELFF
TRBV19	NA	TRBJ1-4	13	NA	TGTGCCAGTAGGGACCGAAATAATGAAAAACTGTTTTTT	CASRDRNNEKLFF
TRBV7-8	NA	TRBJ2-2	17	NA	TGTGCCAGCAGCTTATCCAGGGCGGTCCGGAACACCGGGGAGCTGTTTTTT	CASSLSRAVRNTGELFF
TRBV6-1	NA	TRBJ1-1	13	NA	TGTGCCGGGTCGAGGGAGGGATTCACTGAAGCTTTCTTT	CAGSREGFTEAFF
TRBV6-1	NA	TRBJ1-1	10	NA	TGTGCCAGCAGTGCCCCTGAAGCTTTCTTT	CASSAPEAFF
TRBV5-6	NA	TRBJ1-3	12	NA	TGTGCCAGTGAAAGTGGTGGAAACACCATATATTTT	CASESGGNTIYF
TRBV27	NA	TRBJ2-3	16	NA	TGTGCCAGCAGTTGGACTCCGGACAGCTCCACAGATACGCAGTATTTT	CASSWTPDSSTDTQYF
TRBV12-2	NA	TRBJ2-6	15	NA	TGTGCAAGTCGCCAAAGGGACTTAGGGGCCAACGTCCTGACTTTC	CASRQRDLGANVLTF
TRBV10-3	NA	TRBJ1-5	14	NA	TGTGCCATCAGTGGCTCGGGTTCGGATCAGCCCCAGCATTTT	CAISGSGSDQPQHF
TRBV2	NA	TRBJ2-1	16	TRBD2	TGTGCCAGCAGGACGACTAGCGGGGACCCTCGCAATGAGCAGTTCTTC	CASRTTSGDPRNEQFF
TRBV7-9	NA	TRBJ1-2	16	NA	TGTGCCAGCAGCCCCGGGGGGTCTGGTTTTCGCTATGGCTACACCTTC	CASSPGGSGFRYGYTF
TRBV15	NA	TRBJ2-3	13	TRBD2	TGTGCCACCAGGATGACTAGCGGAGATACGCAGTATTTT	CATRMTSGDTQYF
TRBV7-9	NA	TRBJ1-4	15	NA	TGTGCCAGCAGCTTAGTAGTCGGGTCTAATGAAAAACTGTTTTTT	CASSLVVGSNEKLFF
TRBV7-9	NA	TRBJ2-3	15	TRBD1	TGTGCCAGCAGGCGGACAGGGGGCGGGTCAGATACGCAGTATTTT	CASRRTGGGSDTQYF
TRBV20-1	NA	TRBJ2-1	11	NA	TGCAGTGCTAGAGATGATAGTGAGCAGTTCTTC	CSARDDSEQFF
TRBV6-5	NA	TRBJ2-1	15	TRBD1	TGTGCCAGCAGTTTCATGGACAGGGTATACAATGAGCAGTTCTTC	CASSFMDRVYNEQFF
TRBV18	NA	TRBJ1-1	15	TRBD1	TGTGCCAGCTCACCTCAGGGGGATCGGAACACTGAAGCTTTCTTT	CASSPQGDRNTEAFF
TRBV19	NA	TRBJ1-1	16	TRBD1	TGTGCCAGTAGTATAACATGGGACAGCATGAACACTGAAGCTTTCTTT	CASSITWDSMNTEAFF
TRBV13	NA	TRBJ2-3	17	NA	TGTGCCAGCAGCGGTAACGTTAAGGGGGTTGTAGCAGATACGCAGTATTTT	CASSGNVKGVVADTQYF
TRBV7-2	NA	TRBJ1-5	16	NA	TGTGCCAGCAGCCTGGGGTCGGGCAGGAATAATCAGCCCCAGCATTTT	CASSLGSGRNNQPQHF
TRBV5-1	NA	TRBJ2-1	17	NA	TGCGCCAGCAGCCAGGATCTGGGGGGGCGGCTGTACAATGAGCAGTTCTTC	CASSQDLGGRLYNEQFF
TRBV7-8	few	TRBJ2-7	11	NA	TGTGCCAGCAGCCGGTACTACGAGCAGTACTTC	CASSRYYEQYF
TRBV9	NA	TRBJ1-4	14	TRBD1	TGTGCCAGCAGCGCCTTGGGACAGGGTGAAAAACTGTTTTTT	CASSALGQGEKLFF
TRBV13	NA	TRBJ1-6	19	TRBD1	TGTGCCAGCAGCTTAGGGTTTCAGGCAGGGGGGGGCTTAATTTCACCCCTCCACTTT	CASSLGFQAGGGLISPLHF
TRBV5-4	NA	TRBJ2-7	16	NA	TGTGCCAGCAGCCCAGGTCGCGGGACGGAGGACTACGAGCAGTACTTC	CASSPGRGTEDYEQYF
TRBV7-9	NA	TRBJ1-2	13	TRBD1	TGTGCCAGCGGCTTGGGACAGGTCTATGGCTACACCTTC	CASGLGQVYGYTF
TRBV10-1	NA	TRBJ2-7	11	NA	TGCGCCAGCATACAGGGCGACGAGCAGTACTTC	CASIQGDEQYF
TRBV7-6	NA	TRBJ2-3	17	TRBD2	TGTGCCAGCAGCCCAGGACTAGCGGGAACTAGCACAGATACGCAGTATTTT	CASSPGLAGTSTDTQYF
TRBV7-9	NA	TRBJ1-2	13	NA	TGTGCCAGCCGAAGAGGTCAGAACTATGGCTACACCTTC	CASRRGQNYGYTF
TRBV4-1	NA	TRBJ1-4	14	NA	TGCGCCAGCAGCCACCTAACACCCAATGAAAAACTGTTTTTT	CASSHLTPNEKLFF
TRBV10-1	once	TRBJ2-3	14	NA	TGCGCCAGCAGTGAGTCTAGGGCGGCAGATACGCAGTATTTT	CASSESRAADTQYF
TRBV6-1	NA	TRBJ2-7	14	NA	TGTGCCAGCAGCGACCTCGGACCGACCTACGAGCGGTACTTC	CASSDLGPTYERYF
TRBV2	NA	TRBJ1-4	15	NA	TGTGCCAGCAGTACATCAGCTGCAACTAATGAAAAACTGTTTTTT	CASSTSAATNEKLFF
TRBV18	NA	TRBJ2-2	14	TRBD2	TGTGCCAGCTCGGGACTAGCCAACACCGGGGAGCTGTTTTTT	CASSGLANTGELFF
TRBV5-1	NA	TRBJ1-1	14	NA	TGCGCCAGCAGCGGTCCTACAGGGAACACTGAAGCTTTCTTT	CASSGPTGNTEAFF
TRBV5-8	NA	TRBJ1-5	18	TRBD1	TGTGCCAGCAGCTTATGGGGGACCCCGGGACAGGGCAATCAGCCCCAGCATTTT	CASSLWGTPGQGNQPQHF
TRBV4-2	NA	TRBJ2-3	16	TRBD2	TGTGCCAGCAGCCAAGATGGGACTAGCGGGGCAGATACGCAGTATTTT	CASSQDGTSGADTQYF
TRBV19	NA	TRBJ1-5	15	TRBD1	TGTGCCAGTAGGGGGACAGGGGGAAGCAATCAGCCCCAGCATTTT	CASRGTGGSNQPQHF
TRBV7-2	NA	TRBJ2-3	13	NA	TGTGCCAGCAGCTCACCTTTTGGGGATACGCAGTATTTT	CASSSPFGDTQYF
TRBV6-1	NA	TRBJ1-1	14	NA	TGTGCCAGCAGAAGATCGACACTGAACACTGAAGCTTTCTTT	CASRRSTLNTEAFF
TRBV6-1	NA	TRBJ2-7	13	NA	TGTGCCAGCAGTGATGGGATTTTATACGAGCAGTACTTC	CASSDGILYEQYF